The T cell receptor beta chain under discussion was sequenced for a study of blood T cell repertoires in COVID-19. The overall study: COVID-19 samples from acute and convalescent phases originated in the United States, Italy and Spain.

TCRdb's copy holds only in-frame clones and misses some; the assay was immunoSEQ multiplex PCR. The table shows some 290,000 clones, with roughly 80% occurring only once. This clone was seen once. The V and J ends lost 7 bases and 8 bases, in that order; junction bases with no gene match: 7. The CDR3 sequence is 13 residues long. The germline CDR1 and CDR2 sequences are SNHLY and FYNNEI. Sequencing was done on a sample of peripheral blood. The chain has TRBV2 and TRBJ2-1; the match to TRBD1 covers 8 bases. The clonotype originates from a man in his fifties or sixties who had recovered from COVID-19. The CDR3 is CASKTGVVYEQFF. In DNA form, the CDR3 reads TGTGCCAGCAAGACAGGGGTAGTCTATGAGCAGTTCTTC.